The entry below gives a single T cell receptor beta chain sequence along with its context. Its antigen is currently unknown. This record belongs to a study of CD8 T cells in ankylosing spondylitis. Whole-study findings and limits: Reportedly, matched ankylosing spondylitis synovial fluid was significantly enriched for disease-linked clones. Certain motif variants had earlier appeared in reactive arthritis synovial fluid and blood.

With molecular barcodes, quantitative 5'-RACE was used to make the TCR beta libraries. TCRdb reprocessed the 5' RACE reads with MiXCR, giving one entry per CDR3 protein. The sample consists of under 300,000 distinct CDR3 sequences, 15% to 20% of them appearing once. The specimen was blood, either unsorted or a sorted T cell fraction (not recorded which). The receptor comes from a male donor with ankylosing spondylitis or in good health (not recorded which).

In DNA, the CDR3 is TGCAGTGCTAGAGACATTAGACAGGGGGCTAATCAGCCCCAGCATTTT. The encoded protein is CSARDIRQGANQPQHF. The genes are TRBV20-1 and TRBJ1-5, with TRBD1 matching 10 bases. Germline CDR1 is DFQATT and CDR2 is SNEGSKA (reference sequence). This CDR3 contains 16 residues. Trimming at V came to 0 bases and at J to 4 bases, leaving 6 bases not matched to a gene.